The rows below give T cell receptor beta chains drawn from one sample of a study of OX40 agonist ivuxolimab in advanced cancers. Assay used: immunoSEQ multiplex PCR; TCRdb lists only in-frame clones, some missing. The profile shows just under 65,000 clones, roughly four fifths of them singletons. The source material was CD4+ or CD8+ T cells sorted from blood, sampled in a trial of the OX40 agonist ivuxolimab. The origin of the receptors is an adult with an advanced solid tumor such as melanoma, head and neck, liver or kidney cancer. CDR3s include the opening cysteine and the closing phenylalanine or tryptophan.

CDR3	length	J	V
CASSFGTSGGPQETQYF	17	TRBJ2-5	TRBV5-1
CASSLELDRPDGYTF	15	TRBJ1-2	TRBV5-1
CASSFFDGDTEAFF	14	TRBJ1-1	TRBV7-9
CASSPSPGPGDNEQFF	16	TRBJ2-1	TRBV6-6
CASADTLVQSRANVLTF	17	TRBJ2-6	TRBV5-7
CASSINFAGPLHF	13	TRBJ1-6	TRBV19
CASSGQIQAEQYF	13	TRBJ2-7	TRBV5-1
CASSIMWGSNQPQHF	15	TRBJ1-5	TRBV19
CATRGGNNMNTEAFF	15	TRBJ1-1	TRBV2
CASSLIPKPSGGRDEQFF	18	TRBJ2-1	TRBV7-3
CASSPPTGRNIQYF	14	TRBJ2-4	TRBV18
CATTSGVGSYEQYF	14	TRBJ2-7	TRBV7-9
CASSPGGENSPLHF	14	TRBJ1-6	TRBV6-5
CASRTGGEYNEKLFF	15	TRBJ1-4	TRBV4-2
CASSTGTSVSQYF	13	TRBJ2-5	TRBV6-6
CATGGGTDTQYF	12	TRBJ2-3	TRBV10-3
CASSLSSLSPLHF	13	TRBJ1-6	TRBV7-3
CASSDSPRGTGNTIYF	16	TRBJ1-3	TRBV9
CASSEGPRLAGGLLFF	16	TRBJ2-2	TRBV2
CASSIIGAEIYGYTF	15	TRBJ1-2	TRBV19
CAWRKETGSSPLHF	14	TRBJ1-6	TRBV30
CSAPLGEKLFF	11	TRBJ1-4	TRBV20-1
CADKATGMAGELFF	14	TRBJ2-2	TRBV19
CASLNRGTGELFF	13	TRBJ2-2	TRBV19
CASSRAGVTNTGELFF	16	TRBJ2-2	TRBV7-3
CASSLVGTADTEAFF	15	TRBJ1-1	TRBV7-2
CASSQDLGRSGYTF	14	TRBJ1-2	TRBV4-1
CASSPQGTNQPQHF	14	TRBJ1-5	TRBV7-8
CASSRQGANTGELFF	15	TRBJ2-2	TRBV5-1
CASSRAGQGAAQYF	14	TRBJ2-5	TRBV7-2
CASSPRTEQSISGNTIYF	18	TRBJ1-3	TRBV18
CASSPWNGPSAGELFF	16	TRBJ2-2	TRBV14
CSVVGSRAGGGYTF	14	TRBJ1-2	TRBV29-1